The 21 T cell receptor beta chains below all came from one sample that was sequenced in a study of cytomegalovirus exposure and HLA in healthy donors. PCR was performed using 60 Vbeta and 13 Jbeta primers. Method: immunoSEQ multiplex PCR; TCRdb's copy keeps in-frame clones and lacks some. This sample yields 170,000 or so clones, of which 80% are seen a single time; more than 5.5% belongs to the top ten. Sequencing input: PBMCs. These receptors were collected from a man aged 35-49 years in good health and CMV-seronegative.

In regard to this clone: The identical CDR3 is also encoded by other nucleotide sequences in the sample. The V call is TRBV18, the J call TRBJ1-6, with D maybe TRBD1 (5 bases). The CDR3 runs to 14 residues. With 6 bases removed from V and 4 bases from J, the gap between germline ends came to 10 bases. Per the germline V gene, CDR1 is KGHSH and CDR2 is LQKENI. CDR3 sequence: CASSPPGYNSPLHF. CDR3 bases: TGTGCCAGCTCCCCCCCAGGGTATAATTCACCCCTCCACTTT.

This clone has only one observation. The chain combines TRBV5-4 with TRBJ2-5, with D tentatively TRBD1 (5 bases). The J call may be in error: the DNA end matches TRBJ2-7 better. This CDR3 has 13 residues. Germline V gives CDR1 SGHNT, CDR2 YYREEE (reference sequence). CDR3 amino acids: CASRWGPSYEQYF. The CDR3 bases are TGTGCCAGCAGGTGGGGCCCGTCCTACGAGCAGTACTTC.

The chain uses TRBV27 and TRBJ1-2, with 7 bases fitting TRBD1. Losses at the gene ends were 5 bases for V and 6 bases for J; bases not matched to a gene: 15. The V gene's germline CDR1 is MNHEY and CDR2 SMNVEV (reference sequence). The CDR3 covers 16 residues. CDR3 amino acids: CASSPGARGQLDGYTF. Here the CDR3 DNA reads TGTGCCAGCAGTCCGGGGGCTAGGGGGCAATTAGATGGCTACACCTTC.

The chain combines TRBV7-2 with TRBJ2-1; 9 bases fit TRBD2. Trimming removed 5 bases from V and 4 bases from J; junction bases left unmatched: 3. The CDR3 extends over 14 amino acids. Germline-derived CDR1 and CDR2 are SGHTA and FQGNSA. The CDR3 protein is CASSRGLAYNEQFF. CDR3 nucleotides: TGTGCCAGCAGCAGGGGACTAGCTTACAATGAGCAGTTCTTC. Based on the CDR3 plus reference TRBV7-2 and TRBJ2-1, the full variable domain is GAGVSQSPSNKVTEKGKDVELRCDPISGHTALYWYRQSLGQGLEFLIYFQGNSAPDKSGLPSDRFSAERTGGSVSTLTIQRTQQEDSAVYLCASSRGLAYNEQFFGPGTRLTVL.

This sequence joins TRBV15 and TRBJ2-1; 8 bases align to TRBD1. Germline V gives CDR1 LNHNV, CDR2 YYDKDF (reference sequence). CDR3 length: 16 residues. V was clipped by 0 bases and J by 6 bases; unmatched bases: 7. The CDR3 is CATSRDRGQGSNEQFF. The CDR3, as DNA: TGTGCCACCAGCAGAGATAGAGGACAGGGCAGCAATGAGCAGTTCTTC.

V is TRBV6-5 and J is TRBJ2-7, with a tentative D call TRBD1 (5 bases). The ends were cut back, 0 bases at V and 2 bases at J, with 8 bases in the middle. The CDR3 spans 14 residues. Germline assignment: CDR1 MNHEY and CDR2 SVGAGI. CDR3 sequence: CASSYSSRAYEQYF. The DNA for the CDR3 is TGTGCCAGCAGTTACTCGAGCAGGGCCTACGAGCAGTACTTC.

This clone has more than one count but fewer than ten. V usage is TRBV7-3 and J usage is TRBJ2-7; the match to TRBD1 covers 11 bases. The ends lost 5 bases at V and 2 bases at J; junction bases unmatched: 2. The CDR3 contains 14 residues. Looked up from germline, CDR1 is SGHTA and CDR2 is FQGTGA. The chain's CDR3 is CASSPGQGAYEQYF. CDR3 nucleotide sequence: TGTGCCAGCAGCCCGGGACAGGGGGCCTACGAGCAGTACTTC.

The chain joins TRBV30 to TRBJ2-7; D is unresolved. The CDR3 sequence is 13 residues long. Trimming shortened V by 1 base and J by 1 base, and 8 bases separated the two germline ends. The germline V gene has CDR1 GTSNPN and CDR2 SVGIG (reference sequence). The CDR3 nucleotides read TGTGCCTGGAGTGACGGAGCTTCCTACGAGCAGTACTTC. This encodes CAWSDGASYEQYF.

This chain joins TRBV11-3 and TRBJ1-1; D not resolved. Per the germline V gene, CDR1 is SGHNT and CDR2 is YENEEA. This CDR3 has 14 residues. V was cut by 5 bases and J by 5 bases, with 15 bases left in between. The CDR3 nucleotides are TGTGCCAGCAGCCCGTACGGGATTGAGACTGAAGCTTTCTTT. Its translation: CASSPYGIETEAFF.

The V call is TRBV30, the J call TRBJ1-2, with unresolved D. CDR3 length: 12 residues. Germline V gene data show CDR1 as GTSNPN and CDR2 as SVGIG (reference sequence). The germline V and J ends were trimmed by 5 bases and 5 bases, with 12 bases remaining between them. The CDR3 region has the DNA TGTGCCTGGGCTTCCCGGGGATATGGCTACACCTTC. Its protein is CAWASRGYGYTF.

This chain connects TRBV7-9 to TRBJ2-7; TRBD1 aligns across 7 bases. Unmatched junction bases numbered 11, after V lost 3 bases and J lost 12 bases. The CDR3 runs 13 residues. The V gene's germline CDR1 is SEHNR and CDR2 FQNEAQ (reference sequence). The CDR3 spells CASSFPGQNVGYF. CDR3 coding DNA: TGTGCCAGCAGCTTTCCGGGACAGAACGTGGGGTACTTC.

This clone was recorded only once. This sequence joins TRBV6-5 and TRBJ2-7; 9 positions agree with TRBD2. From germline, CDR1 is MNHEY and CDR2 SVGAGI. The CDR3 totals 15 residues. With 0 bases clipped from V and 6 bases from J, the junction kept 6 bases outside the gene matches. CDR3 residues: CASSYSGGLAGEQYF. The CDR3 DNA follows: TGTGCCAGCAGTTACTCTGGGGGACTAGCAGGCGAGCAGTACTTC.

This clone came up a few times. This chain joins TRBV19 and TRBJ2-5; 9 bases line up with TRBD1. Germline-derived CDR1 and CDR2 are LNHDA and SQIVND (reference sequence). V trimming: 5 bases; J trimming: 5 bases; junction bases outside the gene matches: 9. The CDR3 covers 15 residues. CDR3 region: CASSDRTGAKETQYF. DNA of the CDR3: TGTGCCAGTAGTGATCGGACAGGGGCTAAGGAGACCCAGTACTTC.

This chain joins TRBV7-8 and TRBJ2-7; no firm D call. V shed 0 bases and J shed 0 bases, with 6 bases lying between them. Germline V gene lookup returns CDR1 SGHVS and CDR2 FQNEAQ. This CDR3 is built from 14 residues. The CDR3 DNA reads as TGTGCCAGCAGCTTAGCGGTCGGCTCCTACGAGCAGTACTTC. This translates into CASSLAVGSYEQYF.

This clone showed up just a few times. The chain uses TRBV9 and TRBJ1-2; perhaps TRBD1 as D (6 bases). Deletions cut 4 bases from V and 6 bases from J, with 22 bases between. The CDR3 spans 16 residues. CDR1 is SGDLS and CDR2 is YYNGEE in the germline V gene. The CDR3 DNA follows: TGTGCCAGCAGCCAAGACAACAGGGAGAGTATCCATGGCTACACCTTC. Residues: CASSQDNRESIHGYTF.

The V call is TRBV7-2, the J call TRBJ2-1, with TRBD2 matching 8 bases. V was clipped by 1 base and J by 5 bases; unmatched bases: 10. The germline CDR1 and CDR2 sequences are SGHTA and FQGNSA. The CDR3 spans 17 residues. In nucleotides, the CDR3 is TGTGCCAGCAGCTTAGTTTCTCGCGGGAGGATCCACAATGAGCAGTTCTTC. Its translation is CASSLVSRGRIHNEQFF. Based on the CDR3 plus reference TRBV7-2 and TRBJ2-1, the full variable domain is GAGVSQSPSNKVTEKGKDVELRCDPISGHTALYWYRQSLGQGLEFLIYFQGNSAPDKSGLPSDRFSAERTGGSVSTLTIQRTQQEDSAVYLCASSLVSRGRIHNEQFFGPGTRLTVL.

This clone was seen a handful of times. The DNA for the CDR3 is TGTGCCAGTAGACCGGACGGGGGGGATCAGCCCCAGCATTTT. It encodes CASRPDGGDQPQHF. The rearrangement uses TRBV19 and TRBJ1-5; a weak D match, TRBD1 (5 bases). Trimming took off 6 bases at V and 5 bases at J, with 14 bases between the two ends. Germline V gene sequence: CDR1 LNHDA, CDR2 SQIVND (reference sequence). The CDR3 length is 14 residues.

The count of this clone is one. The chain has TRBV5-8 and TRBJ2-7; 11 bases align to TRBD2. V gave up 3 bases and J gave up 2 bases; unmatched junction bases: 4. The CDR3 sequence is 15 residues long. Germline V gene sequence: CDR1 SGHTS, CDR2 YDEGEE. The CDR3 DNA is TGTGCCAGCAGCTATAGCGGGGGGGATACCTACGAGCAGTACTTC. Its translation: CASSYSGGDTYEQYF.

The V call is TRBV7-9, the J call TRBJ2-1, with 7 positions matching TRBD2. CDR1 and CDR2 (germline): SEHNR, FQNEAQ (reference sequence). This CDR3 is built from 14 residues. Germline trimming cut 2 bases from V and 10 bases from J; bases unmatched to any gene: 8. The CDR3: CASSLRGSSLEQFF. CDR3 bases: TGTGCCAGCAGCTTACGCGGGAGCTCGTTGGAGCAGTTCTTC. Complete variable domain (other parts from reference TRBV7-9 and TRBJ2-1): DTGVSQNPRHKITKRGQNVTFRCDPISEHNRLYWYRQTLGQGPEFLTYFQNEAQLEKSRLLSDRFSAERPKGSFSTLEIQRTEQGDSAMYLCASSLRGSSLEQFFGPGTRLTVL.

This sequence joins TRBV2 and TRBJ1-5; 7 nucleotides line up with TRBD1. The germline gives CDR1 SNHLY, CDR2 FYNNEI. The length of the CDR3 is 13 residues. V was clipped by 8 bases and J by 1 base; unmatched bases: 2. Here the CDR3 DNA reads TGTGCCAGCCAGGGACAGAGCAATCAGCCCCAGCATTTT. Translated: CASQGQSNQPQHF.

The genes are TRBV5-5 and TRBJ2-2, with D tentatively TRBD1 (6 bases). The germline V gene has CDR1 SGHKS and CDR2 YYEKEE (reference sequence). The V end lost 4 bases, the J end lost 4 bases, and 14 bases lay between the germline ends. The length of the CDR3 is 15 residues. This CDR3 is CASSAGQRLTGELFF. The CDR3 DNA reads as TGTGCCAGCAGCGCAGGACAGAGACTCACCGGGGAGCTGTTTTTT. Drawing the rest from reference TRBV5-5 and TRBJ2-2, the complete variable domain is DAGVTQSPTHLIKTRGQQVTLRCSPISGHKSVSWYQQVLGQGPQFIFQYYEKEERGRGNFPDRFSARQFPNYSSELNVNALLLGDSALYLCASSAGQRLTGELFFGEGSRLTVL.